Each of the 20 T cell receptor beta chains below was sequenced from the same sample in a study of OX40 agonist ivuxolimab in advanced cancers. The protocol used for the library was the immunoSEQ multiplex PCR assay. TCRdb stores this immuneACCESS table with in-frame sequences only. Part of the clones is absent; in the studies checked, under half of the shortfall reflects unresolved V genes, and no reason is known for the rest. The sample data list some 58,000 clones, and approximately 91% of these were observed just once. The ten largest clonotypes hold under 2% of the sample. The sample consisted of CD4+ or CD8+ T cells sorted from blood, taken in a trial of the OX40 agonist ivuxolimab. Every receptor here comes from an adult with an advanced solid tumor such as melanoma, head and neck, liver or kidney cancer.

The chain carries TRBV28 and TRBJ2-2, with TRBD2 matching 7 bases. Germline V gives CDR1 MDHEN, CDR2 SYDVKM. V shed 3 bases and J 2 bases; nucleotides not matched to a gene: 15. This CDR3 is 19 amino acids long. CDR3 nucleotide sequence: TGTGCCAGCAGTTTTCCGGCTAGCGGAGCCCAAACTAACACCGGGGAGCTGTTTTTT. Translated: CASSFPASGAQTNTGELFF.

The V call is TRBV18, the J call TRBJ1-5; possibly TRBD1 for D (5 bases). Germline lookup yields CDR1 KGHSH and CDR2 LQKENI. CDR3 length: 17 amino acids. Trimming took off 1 base at V and 4 bases at J, with 17 bases between the two ends. Here the CDR3 DNA reads TGTGCCAGCTCACCACTCCACTCTGTGGGGGGTAATCAGCCCCAGCATTTT. Translation gives CASSPLHSVGGNQPQHF.

The chain couples TRBV2 to TRBJ2-2; 11 bases agree with TRBD1. V lost 8 bases, J lost 8 bases, and 7 bases stayed unmatched. The CDR3 is 14 residues long. CDR1 SNHLY and CDR2 FYNNEI come from the germline V gene. CDR3 DNA: TGTGCCAGCGCCGAGGACAGGGGGCTGGGGGAGCTGTTTTTT. Its translation: CASAEDRGLGELFF.

This chain connects TRBV5-6 to TRBJ2-3; D is undetermined. CDR3 size: 19 residues. Trimming shortened V by 3 bases and J by 0 bases, and 23 bases separated the two germline ends. Germline values: CDR1 SGHDT, CDR2 YYEEEE. Here the CDR3 reads CASSSDLSNWFSSTDTQYF. In nucleotides, the CDR3 is TGTGCCAGCAGCTCGGACCTTTCAAACTGGTTCTCGAGCACAGATACGCAGTATTTT.

About this clone itself: The junction departs from germline at one end; a sequencing error may be responsible. The gene calls are TRBV5-1 and TRBJ2-1, with 9 bases fitting TRBD1. CDR1 and CDR2 from the germline V gene are SGHRS and YFSETQ. This CDR3 region has 15 residues. CDR3 sequence reads: CASRLGTGNGGEQFF. In DNA, the CDR3 is TGCGCCAGCAGATTGGGGACAGGGAATGGGGGTGAGCAGTTCTTC.

This clone appeared a single time. V usage is TRBV19 and J usage is TRBJ1-6; D possibly corresponds to TRBD1 (6 bases). The germline V and J ends were trimmed by 3 bases and 5 bases, with 14 bases remaining between them. Germline V lookup: CDR1 LNHDA, CDR2 SQIVND (reference sequence). The CDR3 has 16 amino acids. The CDR3 protein is CASSMGQALNNSPLHF. The CDR3 DNA reads TGTGCCAGTAGTATGGGACAAGCCCTAAATAATTCACCCCTCCACTTT.

V is TRBV7-9 and J is TRBJ1-2; D is undetermined. Trimming shortened V by 5 bases and J by 13 bases, and 17 bases separated the two germline ends. The CDR3 is made up of 12 amino acids. Germline assignment: CDR1 SEHNR and CDR2 FQNEAQ (reference sequence). CDR3 bases: TGTGCCAGCAGCCAGACGACGGCCCCGCGCACCTTC. Translation gives CASSQTTAPRTF.

V and J are TRBV29-1 and TRBJ1-1; maybe TRBD1 (5 bases). Germline V gene data show CDR1 as SQVTM and CDR2 as ANQGSEA. Trimming took 7 bases from V and 0 from J, leaving 12 bases between them. The CDR3 sequence is 13 residues long. CDR3 sequence: CSAAQALNTEAFF. The CDR3 DNA reads as TGCAGCGCCGCACAGGCCCTGAACACTGAAGCTTTCTTT.

The CDR3 DNA reads TGTGCCAGCAAGCTCAGGCTTCTCAATGAGCAGTTCTTC. This encodes CASKLRLLNEQFF. The V call is TRBV2, the J call TRBJ2-1, with no clear D. Germline values: CDR1 SNHLY, CDR2 FYNNEI. This CDR3 region has 13 residues. With 7 bases removed from V and 6 bases from J, the gap between germline ends came to 13 bases.

The rearrangement joins TRBV30 to TRBJ1-4; D possibly corresponds to TRBD1 (6 bases). Germline values: CDR1 GTSNPN, CDR2 SVGIG (reference sequence). This CDR3 is 15 amino acids long. The germline V and J ends were trimmed by 2 bases and 7 bases, with 17 bases remaining between them. CDR3 nucleotides: TGTGCCTGGAGTCAGACAGGTATAGGCGGTGAAAAACTGTTTTTT. It yields the protein CAWSQTGIGGEKLFF.

This chain connects TRBV5-5 to TRBJ2-7, with D perhaps given as TRBD1 or TRBD2 (5 bases each). V was cut by 3 bases and J by 3 bases, with 13 bases left in between. The CDR3 is 14 residues long. Germline values: CDR1 SGHKS, CDR2 YYEKEE (reference sequence). The CDR3 DNA reads as TGTGCCAGCAGCTCCCGGGACGCAAGCTACGAGCAGTACTTC. It specifies CASSSRDASYEQYF. Variable domain in full (rest from reference TRBV5-5 and TRBJ2-7): DAGVTQSPTHLIKTRGQQVTLRCSPISGHKSVSWYQQVLGQGPQFIFQYYEKEERGRGNFPDRFSARQFPNYSSELNVNALLLGDSALYLCASSSRDASYEQYFGPGTRLTVT.

This chain links TRBV2 with TRBJ1-5; a weak D match, TRBD1 (5 bases). The germline CDR1 and CDR2 sequences are SNHLY and FYNNEI. Trimming cost V 3 bases and J 12 bases, with 12 bases left between them. This CDR3 region has 12 residues. The CDR3 nucleotides read TGTGCCAGCAGTGAGGACAATCCGCGCCAGCATTTT. Translation: CASSEDNPRQHF.

The V gene is TRBV19, the J gene TRBJ1-4; tentative D call: TRBD1 (6 bases). V lost 3 bases to trimming and J lost 10 bases, with 24 bases between them. The CDR3 covers 17 residues. From germline, CDR1 is LNHDA and CDR2 SQIVND (reference sequence). Written as DNA, the CDR3 is TGTGCCAGTAGTATTCCCTTAACAGGGTCCTCGGATGGAAAACTGTTTTTT. As protein: CASSIPLTGSSDGKLFF.

The V call is TRBV4-3, the J call TRBJ1-6; D possibly corresponds to TRBD1 (5 bases). The germline V gene has CDR1 LGHNA and CDR2 YSLEER. The V end lost 0 bases, the J end lost 3 bases, and 12 bases lay between the germline ends. The CDR3 runs to 17 residues. In DNA, the CDR3 is TGCGCCAGCAGCCAAGATTCTCCAGGGCACTATAATTCACCCCTCCACTTT. It codes for CASSQDSPGHYNSPLHF.

This clone appeared a single time. The gene calls are TRBV5-8 and TRBJ2-7; 9 bases agree with TRBD1. CDR1 and CDR2 from the germline V gene are SGHTS and YDEGEE. There are 14 residues in the CDR3. V shed 3 bases, J shed 7 bases, and the junction held 8 bases outside the gene matches. The CDR3 bases are TGTGCCAGCAGCTCCGGGACAGGGTCTGAAGAGCAGTACTTC. It encodes CASSSGTGSEEQYF.

The chain employs TRBV7-9 and TRBJ2-5; D call uncertain. Germline V gene sequence: CDR1 SEHNR, CDR2 FQNEAQ (reference sequence). With 2 bases removed from V and 0 bases from J, the gap between germline ends came to 10 bases. The length of the CDR3 is 15 residues. In DNA, the CDR3 is TGTGCCAGCAGCTTATACAGCTGGGACCAAGAGACCCAGTACTTC. Amino acids: CASSLYSWDQETQYF.

This rearrangement joins TRBV4-2 to TRBJ2-1; a weak D match, TRBD1 (6 bases). This CDR3 has 15 residues. Germline V gene sequence: CDR1 LGHNA, CDR2 YNFKEQ. Between the trimmed V and J ends, which lost 4 bases and 5 bases, there was a span of 15 bases. CDR3 sequence: CASSLGAGDHNEQFF. The CDR3 coding sequence is TGTGCCAGCAGCCTCGGGGCAGGGGACCACAATGAGCAGTTCTTC.

The V gene is TRBV15, the J gene TRBJ2-5, with D possibly being TRBD1 (5 bases). This CDR3 comprises 15 residues. Germline CDR1 reads LNHNV; CDR2 reads YYDKDF (reference sequence). V was clipped by 0 bases and J by 4 bases, with 12 bases between them. Written as DNA, the CDR3 is TGTGCCACCAGCAGAGATCGAGCAGGGCCAGAGACCCAGTACTTC. Its translation: CATSRDRAGPETQYF.

The chain combines TRBV19 with TRBJ2-2; no firm D call. The ends were cut back, 5 bases at V and 2 bases at J, with 15 bases in the middle. The CDR3 runs 16 residues. Germline-derived CDR1 and CDR2 are LNHDA and SQIVND (reference sequence). CDR3 in DNA: TGTGCCAGTAGTGTCCGACACCATCCCAACACCGGGGAGCTGTTTTTT. Translation gives CASSVRHHPNTGELFF.

The rearrangement links TRBV5-1 to TRBJ2-1; D perhaps matches TRBD2 (7 bases). CDR1 and CDR2 (germline): SGHRS, YFSETQ. Trimming stripped 2 bases from V and 3 bases from J, with 15 bases between. This CDR3 spans 16 amino acids. CDR3 DNA sequence: TGCGCCAGCAGCTTAGGGGGGGCTAGCGGCTACAATGAGCAGTTCTTC. Amino acids: CASSLGGASGYNEQFF.